The source of this TCR beta chain is a study of T cell responses to AZD1222 COVID-19 vaccine. TCRdb's copy holds only in-frame clones and misses some; the assay was immunoSEQ multiplex PCR. In the table there are under 70,000 clones, roughly 80% of which are singletons. CDR3 length equals 16 residues. The ends were cut back, 2 bases at V and 8 bases at J, with 21 bases in the middle. Germline loops: CDR1 KGHSH, CDR2 LQKENI. The clonotype originates from an adult who received the AZD1222 COVID-19 vaccine. V and J are TRBV18 and TRBJ1-2; possible D gene TRBD1, 5 bases. Here the sequenced sample was peripheral blood, taken 28 days after the second AZD1222 dose. CDR3 sequence: CASSPASRDPSGGYTF. The CDR3 DNA sequence: TGTGCCAGCTCACCAGCAAGCCGGGACCCCTCAGGAGGCTACACCTTC.